These 21 T cell receptor beta chains were sequenced from one sample in a study of OX40 agonist ivuxolimab in advanced cancers. Assay used: immunoSEQ multiplex PCR; TCRdb lists only in-frame clones, some missing. The table records about 150,000 clones, around 94% of them present only once. The specimen was CD4+ or CD8+ T cells sorted from blood, collected in a trial of the OX40 agonist ivuxolimab. The source is an adult with an advanced solid tumor such as melanoma, head and neck, liver or kidney cancer.

The V and J genes are TRBV7-2 and TRBJ2-2; D not resolved. Germline CDR1 is SGHTA and CDR2 is FQGNSA. Trimming removed 5 bases at V and 3 bases at J, with 4 bases between. This CDR3 has 12 residues. The CDR3 sequence: CASSRHTGELFF. The CDR3 nucleotides read TGTGCCAGCAGCCGGCACACCGGGGAGCTGTTTTTT.

The chain joins TRBV5-1 to TRBJ2-2, with D possibly TRBD1 on 5 matching bases. Germline V gene data show CDR1 as SGHRS and CDR2 as YFSETQ. V was clipped by 1 base and J by 7 bases, with 5 bases between them. This CDR3 has 12 residues. The CDR3, as DNA: TGCGCCAGCAGCTTGCAGGGCGGGGAGCTGTTTTTT. Its translation is CASSLQGGELFF. The whole variable domain, filled in from reference TRBV5-1 and TRBJ2-2, reads KAGVTQTPRYLIKTRGQQVTLSCSPISGHRSVSWYQQTPGQGLQFLFEYFSETQRNKGNFPGRFSGRQFSNSRSEMNVSTLELGDSALYLCASSLQGGELFFGEGSRLTVL.

The rearrangement uses TRBV4-1 and TRBJ2-7; 8 bases are a match to TRBD1. The germline V gene has CDR1 MGHRA and CDR2 YSYEKL. After removal of 4 bases from V and 6 bases from J, the junction contained 8 bases not matched to a gene. The CDR3 has 14 residues. CDR3: CASSRPTRGREQYF. CDR3 nucleotide sequence: TGCGCCAGCAGCCGCCCCACCAGGGGGCGCGAGCAGTACTTC.

This clone occurred once. The chain links TRBV2 to TRBJ1-2, with a tentative D call TRBD1 (5 bases). With 6 bases removed from V and 0 bases from J, the gap between germline ends came to 11 bases. The germline CDR1 and CDR2 sequences are SNHLY and FYNNEI. CDR3 length: 14 amino acids. The CDR3 sequence is CASSVRGANYGYTF. In DNA, the CDR3 is TGTGCCAGCAGCGTGAGGGGAGCTAACTATGGCTACACCTTC.

This rearrangement joins TRBV5-4 to TRBJ1-2; maybe TRBD1 (5 bases). This CDR3 has 13 amino acids. Trimming left V 4 bases short and J 2 bases short, with 9 bases between. Germline values: CDR1 SGHNT, CDR2 YYREEE (reference sequence). In DNA form, the CDR3 reads TGTGCCAGCAGCCCTACAGGCAACTATGGCTACACCTTC. Its translation: CASSPTGNYGYTF.

This chain uses TRBV19 with TRBJ1-3, with D perhaps TRBD1 (5 bases). The CDR3 has 12 amino acids. The germline V and J ends were trimmed by 3 bases and 16 bases, with 16 bases remaining between them. In germline, CDR1 is LNHDA, CDR2 SQIVND (reference sequence). CDR3 bases: TGTGCCAGTAGTATCTCCGGGGCTCCGGGCTATTTT. It encodes CASSISGAPGYF.

The J gene is TRBJ1-2, the V gene TRBV6-5; possible D gene TRBD1, 5 bases. This CDR3 is 13 amino acids long. Germline V lookup: CDR1 MNHEY, CDR2 SVGAGI. V was cut by 2 bases and J by 4 bases, with 8 bases left in between. CDR3 loop: CASSYQGGYGYTF. The DNA of the CDR3 is TGTGCCAGCAGTTACCAGGGTGGCTATGGCTACACCTTC.

The chain has TRBV4-1 and TRBJ1-2; D ambiguous. There are 14 residues in the CDR3. CDR1 and CDR2 from the germline V gene are MGHRA and YSYEKL. Trimming took 1 base from V and 4 from J, leaving 10 bases between them. CDR3 residues: CASSQVDFVYGYTF. DNA for the CDR3: TGCGCCAGCAGCCAAGTGGATTTCGTCTATGGCTACACCTTC.

The chain uses TRBV6-1 and TRBJ2-3; D possibly corresponds to TRBD2 (6 bases). CDR1 is MNHNS, CDR2 SASEGT, per germline. V dropped 8 bases and J dropped 2 bases, with 17 bases sitting between them. The CDR3 has 15 residues. The DNA for the CDR3 is TGTGCCAGCGCCTTTGGAGGGGATTTCACAGATACGCAGTATTTT. Translation gives CASAFGGDFTDTQYF.

CDR3 in amino acids: CASSPTTWDTEAFF. CDR3 DNA sequence: TGTGCCAGCAGCCCCACGACCTGGGACACTGAAGCTTTCTTT. The chain employs TRBV7-3 and TRBJ1-1, with no clear D. The CDR3 spans 14 residues. CDR1 SGHTA and CDR2 FQGTGA come from the germline V gene. Trimming left V 5 bases short and J 3 bases short, with 13 bases between. Full variable domain (outside the CDR3, taken from reference TRBV7-3 and TRBJ1-1): GAGVSQTPSNKVTEKGKYVELRCDPISGHTALYWYRQSLGQGPEFLIYFQGTGAADDSGLPNDRFFAVRPEGSVSTLKIQRTERGDSAVYLCASSPTTWDTEAFFGQGTRLTVV.

This rearrangement joins TRBV2 to TRBJ1-1; possible D gene TRBD1, 5 bases. Trimming cost V 2 bases and J 7 bases, with 20 bases left between them. Germline CDR1 is SNHLY and CDR2 is FYNNEI. The CDR3 is 16 amino acids. The CDR3 spells CASSEQGVRLGNEAFF. The CDR3 region has the DNA TGTGCCAGCAGTGAACAGGGCGTGCGTTTGGGTAATGAAGCTTTCTTT. Using reference TRBV2 and TRBJ1-1 for the parts outside the CDR3, the full variable domain is EPEVTQTPSHQVTQMGQEVILRCVPISNHLYFYWYRQILGQKVEFLVSFYNNEISEKSEIFDDQFSVERPDGSNFTLKIRSTKLEDSAMYFCASSEQGVRLGNEAFFGQGTRLTVV.

V usage is TRBV4-1 and J usage is TRBJ2-7; TRBD2 is a possible D gene (5 bases). Germline-derived CDR1 and CDR2 are MGHRA and YSYEKL. Trimming stripped 3 bases from V and 6 bases from J, with 18 bases between. The CDR3 consists of 15 residues. Written as DNA, the CDR3 is TGCGCCAGCAGCCACCCCCCGGGGTTTACTATCGAGCAGTACTTC. Its translation: CASSHPPGFTIEQYF.

This chain links TRBV6-5 with TRBJ1-2; TRBD1 aligns across 9 bases. Germline V lookup: CDR1 MNHEY, CDR2 SVGAGI. This CDR3 has 13 residues. Germline trimming cut 6 bases from V and 9 bases from J; bases unmatched to any gene: 8. The CDR3 bases are TGTGCCAGCAGACGAAACGACAGGGGGAGCTACACCTTC. Translated: CASRRNDRGSYTF.

The V call is TRBV19, the J call TRBJ2-4; the match to TRBD1 covers 7 bases. The CDR3 runs to 15 residues. In germline, CDR1 is LNHDA, CDR2 SQIVND (reference sequence). Unmatched junction bases numbered 4, after V lost 5 bases and J lost 0 bases. Written as DNA, the CDR3 is TGTGCCAGTAGTTTCGGACAGGCAGCCAAAAACATTCAGTACTTC. This codes for CASSFGQAAKNIQYF.

The rearrangement links TRBV11-2 to TRBJ2-3, with 9 bases identical to TRBD2. J lost 4 bases, V lost 5 bases, and 4 bases had no gene match. Per the germline V gene, CDR1 is SGHAT and CDR2 is FQNNGV. The CDR3 has 14 residues. This CDR3 is CASSHIAGADTQYF. The CDR3 bases are TGTGCCAGCAGCCATATAGCGGGAGCAGATACGCAGTATTTT.

The chain combines TRBV2 with TRBJ1-1; 8 nucleotides agree with TRBD1. CDR1 is SNHLY and CDR2 is FYNNEI in the germline V gene. J lost 4 bases, V lost 6 bases, and 10 bases had no gene match. This CDR3 is built from 15 residues. The CDR3 coding sequence is TGTGCCAGCAGCTTTAGCAGGGGGCAATTCACTGAAGCTTTCTTT. Residues: CASSFSRGQFTEAFF.

This clone was counted once. For the CDR3, the DNA is TGTGCCAGCAGCGATAGGGACGCAGGCGAAAAACTGTTTTTT. This encodes CASSDRDAGEKLFF. This chain joins TRBV5-4 and TRBJ1-4, with D possibly TRBD1 on 5 matching bases. Germline V lookup: CDR1 SGHNT, CDR2 YYREEE (reference sequence). The CDR3 is 14 amino acids. Trimming took off 4 bases at V and 8 bases at J, with 15 bases between the two ends.

V is TRBV5-1 and J is TRBJ2-1, with D hard to call. V lost 0 bases, J lost 0 bases, and 10 bases lay in between. The germline V gene has CDR1 SGHRS and CDR2 YFSETQ. The CDR3 has 16 residues. The CDR3 sequence is CASSLEAYSSYNEQFF. The CDR3 DNA reads as TGCGCCAGCAGCTTGGAGGCTTACAGCTCCTACAATGAGCAGTTCTTC.

As DNA, the CDR3 is TGTGCCAGCAGGAGACAGGGGACCACCGGGGAGCTGTTTTTT. It translates to CASRRQGTTGELFF. The chain employs TRBV5-4 and TRBJ2-2, with TRBD1 identical over 8 bases. CDR1 and CDR2 from the germline V gene are SGHNT and YYREEE (reference sequence). The ends lost 5 bases at V and 4 bases at J; junction bases unmatched: 4. This CDR3 region has 14 residues.

The chain links TRBV5-6 to TRBJ1-4; weak D call: TRBD1 (5 bases). Germline V lookup: CDR1 SGHDT, CDR2 YYEEEE. This CDR3 comprises 15 residues. V dropped 3 bases and J dropped 8 bases, with 17 bases sitting between them. The CDR3 DNA reads as TGTGCCAGCAGCTCCTCTGGGGGGGTGAAAGAAAAACTGTTTTTT. Its protein product is CASSSSGGVKEKLFF.

This sequence joins TRBV19 and TRBJ2-1; the match to TRBD1 covers 7 bases. Germline V lookup: CDR1 LNHDA, CDR2 SQIVND (reference sequence). This CDR3 is built from 13 residues. The junction had 9 bases not matched to a gene; V was cut back by 9 bases and J by 7 bases. In DNA form, the CDR3 reads TGTGCCAGCTCCCGACAGGGCATGAATGAGCAGTTCTTC. Translating gives CASSRQGMNEQFF.